A single sample gave rise to the 12 T cell receptor beta chains below, sequenced in a study of T cell repertoires in cytomegalovirus infection. No antigen has been assigned to these receptors. Via MiXCR, TCRdb re-called the reads, giving one row per CDR3 protein. In the table there are some 920,000 distinct CDR3 sequences, 31% of which are singletons. Sequencing used cultured CD8+ T cells from PBMCs, obtained from culture after CMV antigen stimulation. The origin of the receptors is a human donor in good health (CMV status not recorded). Some clones in this sample may be carry-over from other donors' samples.

The chain employs TRBV27 and TRBJ2-1, with 7 bases matching TRBD1. The CDR3 spans 15 residues. Unmatched junction bases numbered 9, after V lost 0 bases and J lost 10 bases. Germline CDR1 is MNHEY and CDR2 is SMNVEV (reference sequence). CDR3 region: CASSLSGDRPLEQFF. DNA of the CDR3: TGTGCCAGCAGTTTATCGGGGGACAGACCTTTAGAGCAGTTCTTC.

The sample holds a few counts of this clonotype. The chain joins TRBV4-2 to TRBJ2-2; 15 nucleotides align to TRBD2. Germline CDR1 is LGHNA and CDR2 is YNFKEQ. The V gene end was trimmed by 1 base and the J gene end by 3 bases; junction bases not matched to a gene: 15. This CDR3 has 22 residues. The DNA of the CDR3 is TGTGCCAGCAGCCAAGTGGACTTCCTTAGGACTAGCGGGGGGGCAGACACCGGGGAGCTGTTTTTT. Translation: CASSQVDFLRTSGGADTGELFF.

Comment on this clonotype: A much larger clone lies one base from this, so it may be a read error. The rearrangement uses TRBV7-6 and TRBJ2-7; D is unresolved. This CDR3 has 14 residues. The germline V gene encodes CDR1 SGHVS and CDR2 FNYEAQ. The CDR3 is CASSLGGPTYELYF. CDR3 nucleotide sequence: TGTGCCAGCAGCTTAGGCGGTCCAACCTACGAGCTGTACTTC.

A few counts support this clonotype. The gene calls are TRBV19 and TRBJ1-5; TRBD1 is a possible D gene (6 bases). Germline loops: CDR1 LNHDA, CDR2 SQIVND (reference sequence). Trimming removed 2 bases at V and 6 bases at J, with 17 bases between. The CDR3 contains 16 residues. The CDR3 DNA follows: TGTGCCAGTAGTATAAATACAGGGCGGGTAGGTCAGCCCCAGCATTTT. Translated: CASSINTGRVGQPQHF.

V and J are TRBV27 and TRBJ1-2; TRBD1 might be the D (6 bases). The CDR3 is 11 residues long. Germline V lookup: CDR1 MNHEY, CDR2 SMNVEV (reference sequence). The V end lost 10 bases, the J end lost 5 bases, and 11 bases lay between the germline ends. DNA for the CDR3: TGTGCCACCGGACAGCAGTATGGCTACACCTTC. Translation gives CATGQQYGYTF.

V is TRBV5-8 and J is TRBJ2-1; a weak D match, TRBD1 (6 bases). The CDR3 runs to 13 residues. Trimming took off 0 bases at V and 14 bases at J, with 15 bases between the two ends. Germline-derived CDR1 and CDR2 are SGHTS and YDEGEE. CDR3 sequence (DNA): TGTGCCAGCAGCTTGGGTCTGGTCCGGGACAAGTTCTTC. Its translation is CASSLGLVRDKFF. Together with reference TRBV5-8 and TRBJ2-1, the CDR3 gives the full variable domain: EAGVTQSPTHLIKTRGQQATLRCSPISGHTSVYWYQQALGLGLQFLLWYDEGEERNRGNFPPRFSGRQFPNYSSELNVNALELEDSALYLCASSLGLVRDKFFGPGTRLTVL.

The J gene is TRBJ2-7, the V gene TRBV7-9; unclear D gene. The V gene lost 2 bases and the J gene lost 5 bases, with 7 bases spanning the gap. The CDR3 loop spans 12 amino acids. In germline, CDR1 is SEHNR, CDR2 FQNEAQ (reference sequence). CDR3 region: CASSLLPDEQYF. Here the CDR3 DNA reads TGTGCCAGCAGCTTACTGCCCGACGAGCAGTACTTC.

This clonotype has just a few counts. The chain has TRBV4-1 and TRBJ1-5; 11 nucleotides line up with TRBD1. V was clipped by 4 bases and J by 6 bases; unmatched bases: 5. Per germline, CDR1 MGHRA and CDR2 YSYEKL. This CDR3 has 15 amino acids. CDR3 residues: CASSPGTGGFQPQHF. In nucleotides, the CDR3 is TGCGCCAGCAGCCCCGGGACAGGGGGATTTCAGCCCCAGCATTTT.

This sequence joins TRBV27 and TRBJ1-2; perhaps TRBD1 as D (6 bases). V lost 7 bases and J 9 bases, leaving 30 bases between the germline ends. The germline V gene encodes CDR1 MNHEY and CDR2 SMNVEV (reference sequence). There are 17 residues in the CDR3. The CDR3 coding sequence is TGTGCCAGCAAACCCCGGGGCAGGGGCGGGATGTTGGGCAGCTACACCTTC. This codes for CASKPRGRGGMLGSYTF.

This clonotype has a handful of counts. The J gene is TRBJ2-7, the V gene TRBV7-6, with D possibly called TRBD1 or TRBD2 (6 bases each). V shed 2 bases and J shed 7 bases, with 18 bases lying between them. CDR1 is SGHVS and CDR2 is FNYEAQ in the germline V gene. CDR3 length: 15 amino acids. The CDR3 region has the DNA TGTGCCAGCAGCTTACGACCGGGGGCAGGGAGGGAGCAGTACTTC. It is translated as CASSLRPGAGREQYF.

This clonotype has a handful of counts. This sequence joins TRBV7-8 and TRBJ1-1; unclear D gene. The CDR3 length is 14 residues. The V gene lost 1 base and the J gene lost 3 bases, with 9 bases spanning the gap. CDR1 is SGHVS, CDR2 FQNEAQ, per germline. The CDR3 sequence is CASSLEGFDTEAFF. The CDR3 DNA is TGTGCCAGCAGCTTAGAGGGCTTCGACACTGAAGCTTTCTTT. The full variable domain, in which reference TRBV7-8 and TRBJ1-1 provide the parts outside the CDR3, is GAGVSQSPRYKVAKRGQDVALRCDPISGHVSLFWYQQALGQGPEFLTYFQNEAQLDKSGLPSDRFFAERPEGSVSTLKIQRTQQEDSAVYLCASSLEGFDTEAFFGQGTRLTVV.

The J gene is TRBJ1-3, the V gene TRBV7-9; TRBD1 is a possible D gene (6 bases). This CDR3 region has 17 residues. Germline CDR1 and CDR2: SEHNR and FQNEAQ (reference sequence). The ends were cut back, 0 bases at V and 0 bases at J, with 12 bases in the middle. For the CDR3, the DNA is TGTGCCAGCAGCTTAGCCGATGCAGGGGACTCTGGAAACACCATATATTTT. It is translated as CASSLADAGDSGNTIYF.